The clone carrying this TCR beta chain was detected a few times. Its antigen remains unidentified. Only in-frame clones appear in the TCRdb table, and some are missing; sequencing was by immunoSEQ multiplex PCR. The repertoire consists of roughly 82,000 clones, with roughly 90% occurring once and the leading ten covering 9% to 10%. This sample was included in a study of OX40 agonist ivuxolimab in advanced cancers. Overall study: The mean age was approximately 60 years, ranging from 23 to 79, with around four fifths of participants male. Study-wide results and limits: Among some nonresponders, normalized T-cell clonal expansion was also low. Averaging showed that CD8+ T cells had more expanded clones than CD4+ did. Clonal expansion from baseline to week 6 occurred in both CD4+ and CD8+ T cells.

Germline CDR1 and CDR2: SQVTM and ANQGSEA. The V gene lost 1 base and the J gene lost 1 base, with 6 bases spanning the gap. This CDR3 has 13 amino acids. The material was CD4+ or CD8+ T cells sorted from blood, obtained in a trial of the OX40 agonist ivuxolimab. This rearrangement joins TRBV29-1 to TRBJ2-3, with unresolved D. This TCR derives from an adult with an advanced solid tumor such as melanoma, head and neck, liver or kidney cancer. In nucleotides, the CDR3 is TGCAGCGTTGAAGGGCAGGGCACAGATACGCAGTATTTT. Its translation: CSVEGQGTDTQYF.